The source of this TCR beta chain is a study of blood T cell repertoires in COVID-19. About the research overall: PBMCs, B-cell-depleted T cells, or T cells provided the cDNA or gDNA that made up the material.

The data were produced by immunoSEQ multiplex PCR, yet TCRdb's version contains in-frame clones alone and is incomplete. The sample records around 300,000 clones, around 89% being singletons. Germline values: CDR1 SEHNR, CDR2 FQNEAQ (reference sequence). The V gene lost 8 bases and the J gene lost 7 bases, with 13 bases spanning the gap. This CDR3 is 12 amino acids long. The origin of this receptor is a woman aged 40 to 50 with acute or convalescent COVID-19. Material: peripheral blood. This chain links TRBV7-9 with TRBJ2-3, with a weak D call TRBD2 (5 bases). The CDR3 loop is CASHGPGNTQYF. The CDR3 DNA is TGTGCCAGCCACGGACCGGGGAATACGCAGTATTTT.